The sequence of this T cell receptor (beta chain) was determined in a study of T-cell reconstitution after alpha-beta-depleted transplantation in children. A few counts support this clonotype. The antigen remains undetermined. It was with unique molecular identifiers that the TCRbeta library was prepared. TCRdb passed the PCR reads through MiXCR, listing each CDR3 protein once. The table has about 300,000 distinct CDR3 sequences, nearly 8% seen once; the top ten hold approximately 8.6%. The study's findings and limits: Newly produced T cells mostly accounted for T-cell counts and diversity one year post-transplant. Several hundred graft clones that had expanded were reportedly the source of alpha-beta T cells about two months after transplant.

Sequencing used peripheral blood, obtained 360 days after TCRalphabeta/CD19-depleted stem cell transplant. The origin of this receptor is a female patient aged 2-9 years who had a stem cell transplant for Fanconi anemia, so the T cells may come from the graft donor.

The CDR3 DNA sequence: TGTGCCAGTAACCGACGGCTAACTGGGACAGGTCCTCTTGGCTACACCTTC. It translates to CASNRRLTGTGPLGYTF. The chain recombines TRBV12-3 or TRBV12-4 with TRBJ1-2, with 8 bases lining up with TRBD1. V lost 9 bases, J lost 7 bases, and 22 bases stayed unmatched. This CDR3 is built from 17 residues.